Shown below are 18 T cell receptor beta chains from a single sample sequenced in a study of T cell repertoires in cytomegalovirus infection. TCRdb processed the reads anew with MiXCR; each CDR3 protein has one entry. In the table there are approximately 770,000 distinct CDR3 sequences, 25% to 35% of which are singletons. These TCRs are of unknown antigen specificity. The sequencing here drew on cultured CD8+ T cells from PBMCs, taken from culture after CMV antigen stimulation. These receptor sequences come from a human donor in good health (CMV status not recorded). Some clones in this sample may be carry-over from other donors' samples.

This clonotype was seen only a few times. The chain employs TRBV6-1 and TRBJ2-7; D could derive from TRBD1 or TRBD2 (5 bases each). CDR3 size: 15 residues. V gave up 6 bases and J gave up 3 bases, with 18 bases separating them. CDR1 and CDR2 (germline): MNHNS, SASEGT. The CDR3 DNA is TGTGCCAGCAGCCCGGGGAGACAGCTAAGCTACGAGCAGTACGTC. Its protein is CASSPGRQLSYEQYV.

This clonotype was observed a handful of times. CDR3 in amino acids: CANLLETGELFF. CDR3 DNA: TGCGCCAACCTCCTGGAGACCGGGGAGCTGTTTTTT. The rearrangement links TRBV5-1 to TRBJ2-2; D not certain. Trimming shortened V by 9 bases and J by 5 bases, and 11 bases separated the two germline ends. This CDR3 contains 12 residues. Germline V gene sequence: CDR1 SGHRS, CDR2 YFSETQ. Full variable domain (outside the CDR3, taken from reference TRBV5-1 and TRBJ2-2): KAGVTQTPRYLIKTRGQQVTLSCSPISGHRSVSWYQQTPGQGLQFLFEYFSETQRNKGNFPGRFSGRQFSNSRSEMNVSTLELGDSALYLCANLLETGELFFGEGSRLTVL.

In this sample, this clonotype turned up many times. The chain couples TRBV7-2 to TRBJ2-1, with D perhaps being TRBD1 or TRBD2 (5 bases each). Per germline, CDR1 SGHTA and CDR2 FQGNSA. The CDR3 is made up of 17 amino acids. Trimming removed 2 bases from V and 3 bases from J, with 17 bases in between. Here the CDR3 DNA reads TGTGCCAGCAGCTTATCGGCCCTGGGACCTATCTACAATGAGCAGTTCTTC. Its protein product is CASSLSALGPIYNEQFF.

V gene TRBV28 combines with J gene TRBJ2-2, with TRBD1 identical over 8 bases. CDR3 length: 17 residues. From germline, CDR1 is MDHEN and CDR2 SYDVKM. V dropped 6 bases and J dropped 7; count of bases not matched to a gene: 16. This CDR3 is CASSPRQGQVVGGELFF. As DNA, the CDR3 is TGTGCCAGCAGCCCAAGACAGGGACAGGTTGTAGGCGGGGAGCTGTTTTTT.

The rearrangement uses TRBV6-6 and TRBJ1-5; TRBD1 agrees at 8 bases. CDR1 and CDR2 from the germline V gene are MNHNY and SVGAGI (reference sequence). This CDR3 is built from 15 residues. Losses at the gene ends were 2 bases for V and 2 bases for J; bases not matched to a gene: 2. The CDR3 nucleotides are TGTGCCAGCAGTTACGACAGGGGAGGCAATCAGCCCCAGCATTTT. It translates to CASSYDRGGNQPQHF.

The V and J genes are TRBV2 and TRBJ1-1; 8 bases fit TRBD1. Looked up from germline, CDR1 is SNHLY and CDR2 is FYNNEI. J gave up 0 bases and V 7 bases, and 7 bases lay outside the gene matches. This CDR3 region has 15 residues. The CDR3 bases are TGTGCCAGCACGGACAGGGCCAGGATGAACACTGAAGCTTTCTTT. It codes for CASTDRARMNTEAFF.

V usage is TRBV19 and J usage is TRBJ1-5, with D perhaps matching TRBD1 (5 bases). V was clipped by 7 bases and J by 0 bases, with 22 bases between them. Per germline, CDR1 LNHDA and CDR2 SQIVND (reference sequence). The CDR3 is 18 residues long. This CDR3 reads CASTPYLTAPYSNQPQHF. CDR3 DNA sequence: TGTGCCAGTACCCCGTATTTGACAGCGCCTTATAGCAATCAGCCCCAGCATTTT.

The chain combines TRBV14 with TRBJ2-7; no clear D. Deletions cut 1 base from V and 7 bases from J, with 11 bases between. This CDR3 is built from 13 residues. Germline assignment: CDR1 SGHDN and CDR2 FVKESK. CDR3 in amino acids: CASSQGPKREQYV. CDR3 nucleotides: TGTGCCAGCAGCCAAGGACCTAAGAGGGAGCAGTACGTC.

The V and J genes are TRBV27 and TRBJ2-7, with TRBD1 matching 7 bases. The CDR3 is 14 amino acids. Trimming cost V 2 bases and J 5 bases; bases outside gene matches: 6. Germline CDR1 is MNHEY and CDR2 is SMNVEV (reference sequence). CDR3 sequence: CASSLRQGAHEQYV. In DNA, the CDR3 is TGTGCCAGCAGTTTAAGACAGGGTGCCCACGAGCAGTACGTC.

The V and J genes are TRBV20-1 and TRBJ1-4; D is possibly TRBD1 (6 bases). The germline gives CDR1 DFQATT, CDR2 SNEGSKA (reference sequence). This CDR3 comprises 19 residues. Trimming took 1 base from V and 0 from J, leaving 21 bases between them. The CDR3 reads CSARVVGQPEPATNEKLFF. Written as DNA, the CDR3 is TGCAGTGCTAGAGTCGTTGGACAGCCAGAGCCTGCAACTAATGAAAAACTGTTTTTT.

This chain joins TRBV27 and TRBJ2-7, with 8 bases identical to TRBD1. Germline V gives CDR1 MNHEY, CDR2 SMNVEV (reference sequence). The CDR3 is 14 residues long. Germline trimming cut 5 bases from V and 0 bases from J; bases unmatched to any gene: 3. The CDR3 DNA reads TGTGCCAGCAGTACAGGGGGAAGCTCCTACGAGCAGTACGTC. It encodes CASSTGGSSYEQYV.

This clonotype was detected a few times. The rearrangement uses TRBV7-6 and TRBJ2-7; TRBD1 aligns across 9 bases. The CDR3 is made up of 15 amino acids. Germline V gene sequence: CDR1 SGHVS, CDR2 FNYEAQ. The V gene end was trimmed by 4 bases and the J gene end by 5 bases; junction bases not matched to a gene: 9. The CDR3 sequence: CASSSAGTGPHEQYF. The CDR3 DNA sequence: TGTGCCAGCAGCTCGGCCGGGACAGGGCCCCACGAGCAGTACTTC. The entire variable domain, with the rest obtained from reference TRBV7-6 and TRBJ2-7, is as follows: GAGVSQSPRYKVTKRGQDVALRCDPISGHVSLYWYRQALGQGPEFLTYFNYEAQQDKSGLPNDRFSAERPEGSISTLTIQRTEQRDSAMYRCASSSAGTGPHEQYFGPGTRLTVT.

The rearrangement joins TRBV25-1 to TRBJ1-2, with 8 nucleotides matching TRBD1. The V gene end was trimmed by 3 bases and the J gene end by 5 bases; junction bases not matched to a gene: 2. CDR1 is MGHDK and CDR2 is SYGVNS in the germline V gene. The CDR3 has 13 amino acids. CDR3 DNA sequence: TGTGCCAGCAGTGAGGGACAGGCTTATGGCTACACCTTC. Its translation is CASSEGQAYGYTF.

This clonotype appeared a few times. The rearrangement joins TRBV6-4 to TRBJ2-1, with a weak D call TRBD2 (7 bases). V lost 2 bases to trimming and J lost 2 bases, with 13 bases between them. The germline CDR1 and CDR2 sequences are MRHNA and SNTAGT. CDR3 length equals 16 residues. DNA of the CDR3: TGTGCCAGCAGTGACCAAAGGCGGGGGCCCTACAATGAGCAGTTCTTC. Translation: CASSDQRRGPYNEQFF.

This clonotype appeared a few times. This chain joins TRBV6-2 or TRBV6-3 and TRBJ1-5; D remains unclear. The CDR3 covers 14 residues. The germline V gene has CDR1 MNHEY and CDR2 SVGEGT. V was cut by 6 bases and J by 7 bases, with 16 bases left in between. The CDR3 DNA reads as TGTGCCAGCAGCCCGGCGGGTGGGCGGCAGCCCCAGCATTTT. It is translated as CASSPAGGRQPQHF.

The V gene is TRBV6-1, the J gene TRBJ2-3; D possibly corresponds to TRBD2 (5 bases). Germline CDR1 and CDR2: MNHNS and SASEGT. Between the trimmed V and J ends, which lost 5 bases and 2 bases, there was a span of 11 bases. The CDR3 totals 14 residues. The CDR3 reads CASSQDWSTDTQYF. The CDR3, as DNA: TGTGCCAGCAGTCAGGACTGGTCCACAGATACGCAGTATTTT.

The gene calls are TRBV12-3 or TRBV12-4 and TRBJ2-1, with D possibly matching TRBD1 (6 bases). The CDR3 covers 15 residues. Trimming took off 6 bases at V and 1 base at J, with 13 bases between the two ends. Written as DNA, the CDR3 is TGTGCCAGCAGCCAATCGGACAGTTCCTACAATGAGCAGTTCTTC. As protein: CASSQSDSSYNEQFF.

The CDR3 DNA is TGCGCCAGCAGCCAAGAAGGTTTGAAGCTGTTTTTT. This sequence encodes CASSQEGLKLFF. V is TRBV4-3 and J is TRBJ2-2; D is undetermined. Germline assignment: CDR1 LGHNA and CDR2 YSLEER. V lost 0 bases and J 12 bases, leaving 8 bases between the germline ends. The CDR3 contains 12 residues.